Reported below is one T cell receptor (beta chain). This clone was seen many times. Its antigen has not been determined. It has no much larger one-base neighbor in the sample; base qualities were not kept. TCRbeta CDR3 regions were amplified from genomic DNA by means of the immunoSEQ Assay, a bias-controlled multiplex PCR. As for the original processing: Nucleated cell counts per sample were estimated from amplification of reference gene primers within the assay. Sequence reads were collapsed and filtered to measure the absolute abundance of every unique TCRbeta CDR3 rearrangement. For each sample, productive Simpson clonality was calculated as the square root of Simpson's diversity index over productive rearrangements. TCRdb holds this immuneACCESS table with in-frame rearrangements only. Some clones are missing; in checked studies, unresolved V genes explain under half, and the rest has no known cause. The V and J calls and clone size are taken from that table; D and trimming were inferred from the DNA. This sample lists fewer than 60,000 clones; 79% were detected once. Around a quarter of the sample comes from the top ten.

Measured from the cysteine to the phenylalanine, the CDR3 is 17 residues long. Only the CDR3 DNA stays, 51 bases, in frame from base 1. At the junction V is shortened by 5 bases and J by 3 bases; bases outside the gene matches: 9. From the germline V gene (reference sequence), CDR1 is SEHNR and CDR2 is FQNEAQ. The data were obtained in a study of blood T cell repertoires in COVID-19 (dated by TCRdb to about 2020). As for the study more broadly: Samples from collaborators originated in the United States, Italy and Spain and spanned both the acute and convalescent phases of COVID-19. The material from the prospective study consisted of cDNA or gDNA derived from T cells, B-cell-depleted T cells, or PBMCs. Subjects who had been exposed to COVID-19, were actively infected with it, or had recovered from it provided the deeply sampled blood TCRbeta repertoires that made up the dataset. The repertoires were made available in a free public database intended to serve as a resource for research on the immune response to SARS-CoV-2. Samples were obtained from the ongoing ImmuneRACE study (first 160 participants) and from some 1,300 subjects provided by 6 global collaborators. A de-identified subject ID, COVID-19 status, age in years and sex were almost always included in the sample metadata. Where available, HLA class I and class II types were taken from metadata supplied by the sample provider and were not determined by assay-based typing.

Results the study describes overall, beyond this receptor: The quantity of clinical and demographic metadata differed by source and by participant and was supplied without curation.

Whole blood was collected in K2EDTA tubes by collaborating institutions according to the institutions' own protocols. Collaborator samples were shipped for TCRbeta analysis as frozen whole blood, isolated PBMCs, or DNA extracted from either sample type. This sequence uses TRBV7-9 and TRBJ2-1; the central 11 bases match TRBD2. Sequencing was done on a sample of peripheral blood. The TCR comes from a man between 65 and 85 years old with acute or convalescent COVID-19. The CDR3 loop reads CASSPRVSGRVYNEQFF. At the DNA level, the sequence is TGTGCCAGCAGCCCAAGAGTTAGCGGGAGGGTCTACAATGAGCAGTTCTTC.